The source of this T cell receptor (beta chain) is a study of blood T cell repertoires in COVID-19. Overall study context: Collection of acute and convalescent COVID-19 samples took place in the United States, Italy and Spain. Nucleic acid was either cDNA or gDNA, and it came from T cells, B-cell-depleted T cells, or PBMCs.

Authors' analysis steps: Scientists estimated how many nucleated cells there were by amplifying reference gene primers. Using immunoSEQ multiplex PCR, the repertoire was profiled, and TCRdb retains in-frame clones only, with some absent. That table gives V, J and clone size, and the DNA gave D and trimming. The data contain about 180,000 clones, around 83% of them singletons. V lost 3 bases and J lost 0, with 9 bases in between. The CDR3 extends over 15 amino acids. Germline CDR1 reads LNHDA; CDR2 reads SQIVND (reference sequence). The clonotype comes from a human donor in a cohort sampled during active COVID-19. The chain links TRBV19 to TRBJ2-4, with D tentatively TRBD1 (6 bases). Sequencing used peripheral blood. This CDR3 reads CASSIRTVAKNIQYF. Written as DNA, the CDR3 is TGTGCCAGTAGTATCCGGACAGTAGCCAAAAACATTCAGTACTTC.